These T cell receptor beta chains were read from a single sample in a study of shared clonotypes between healthy human individuals. Produced via immunoSEQ multiplex PCR; TCRdb's table is partial and in-frame only. The profile shows around 1,000,000 clones, approximately 77% of them singletons. The sample consisted of memory CD4+ T cells from PBMCs. These receptors were collected from a man aged 18 to 29 in good health. Some clones in this sample may be carry-over from other donors' samples. CDR3s include the opening cysteine and the closing phenylalanine or tryptophan. A D gene is named only where the DNA matches it firmly. The size of a clone is reported for some rows only, either as once, few or many, or as a class for expanded clones.

>.|TRBJ2-5|TRBV5-8|.
CASSAWGTQETQYF
TGTGCCAGCAGCGCATGGGGGACCCAAGAGACCCAGTACTTC
>.|TRBJ2-5|TRBV27|.
CASSPTTRSSETQYF
TGTGCCAGCAGTCCGACGACGCGGTCATCGGAGACCCAGTACTTC
>TRBD1|TRBJ1-2|TRBV7-9|.
CASSAPGQGFSGYTF
TGTGCCAGCAGCGCCCCGGGACAGGGATTTTCTGGCTACACCTTC
>.|TRBJ1-1|TRBV9|.
CASSVVGGGKNTEAFF
TGTGCCAGCAGCGTAGTAGGTGGGGGGAAGAACACTGAAGCTTTCTTT
>.|TRBJ2-7|TRBV15|once
CATSRDIRDLSREQYF
TGTGCCACCAGCAGAGATATCCGGGACCTGAGCCGCGAGCAGTACTTC
>.|TRBJ2-2|TRBV28|.
CASSIDGPGELFF
TGTGCCAGCAGCATAGATGGGCCCGGGGAGCTGTTTTTT
>.|TRBJ1-1|TRBV28|.
CASSLFTGSFF
TGTGCCAGCAGTTTATTTACAGGGAGTTTCTTT
>.|TRBJ2-7|TRBV5-1|once
CASSLEVSPRSYEQYF
TGCGCCAGCAGCTTGGAGGTCAGCCCCCGCTCCTACGAGCAGTACTTC
>TRBD2|TRBJ2-3|TRBV6-4|many
CASSLAGETDTQYF
TGTGCCAGTTCACTAGCGGGAGAAACAGATACGCAGTATTTT
>TRBD1|TRBJ2-6|TRBV15|few
CATSDRAISGANVLTF
TGTGCCACAAGCGACAGGGCGATCTCTGGGGCCAACGTCCTGACTTTC
>.|TRBJ1-1|TRBV18|few
CASSPQGRGVTEAFF
TGTGCCAGCTCACCACAGGGACGGGGAGTCACTGAAGCTTTCTTT
>.|TRBJ1-6|TRBV7-2|.
CASSLGAALNSPLHF
TGTGCCAGCAGCTTAGGGGCAGCTCTTAATTCACCCCTCCACTTT
>.|TRBJ1-5|TRBV28|.
CASSRPTGDSNQPQHF
TGTGCCAGCAGTCGCCCGACAGGCGATAGCAATCAGCCCCAGCATTTT
>.|TRBJ2-5|TRBV5-1|.
CASSPRGGAQETQYF
TGCGCCAGCAGCCCTAGAGGGGGGGCACAAGAGACCCAGTACTTC
>TRBD1|TRBJ1-5|TRBV7-9|.
CASSFGTGSQPQHF
TGTGCCAGCAGCTTCGGGACAGGCAGTCAGCCCCAGCATTTT
>.|TRBJ1-1|TRBV19|.
CASSVSGAVNTEAFF
TGTGCCAGTAGTGTCTCCGGGGCAGTGAACACTGAAGCTTTCTTT
>TRBD1|TRBJ2-7|TRBV28|many
CASSSTGDPSYEQYF
TGTGCCAGCAGTTCGACAGGGGACCCCTCCTACGAGCAGTACTTC
>TRBD1|TRBJ1-1|TRBV9|few
CASSSTGVDTEAFF
TGTGCCAGCAGCTCGACAGGGGTAGACACTGAAGCTTTCTTT
>.|TRBJ2-5|TRBV2|.
CASRPELGTQYF
TGTGCCAGCAGACCCGAACTAGGGACCCAGTACTTC
>TRBD2|TRBJ2-5|TRBV29-1|.
CSVGGVTSGQETQYF
TGCAGCGTTGGAGGGGTGACTAGCGGCCAAGAGACCCAGTACTTC
>.|TRBJ2-1|TRBV5-8|.
CASSLAVGGSSYNEQFF
TGTGCCAGCAGCTTGGCCGTGGGGGGTAGCTCCTACAATGAGCAGTTCTTC
>.|TRBJ2-3|TRBV27|.
CASRPGRRTSGDTQYF
TGTGCCAGCAGACCCGGACGTCGAACTAGTGGAGATACGCAGTATTTT
>.|TRBJ1-2|TRBV5-6|.
CASSLASGGYTF
TGTGCCAGCAGCTTGGCCTCGGGTGGCTACACCTTC
>TRBD2|TRBJ2-3|TRBV19|.
CASSMPSGITDTQYF
TGTGCCAGTAGTATGCCTAGCGGGATAACAGATACGCAGTATTTT
>.|TRBJ1-5|TRBV5-8|.
CASSRWNQPQHF
TGTGCCAGCAGCCGTTGGAATCAGCCCCAGCATTTT
>TRBD2|TRBJ2-1|TRBV6-5|.
CASSPTSASYNEQFF
TGTGCCAGCAGCCCGACTAGCGCGAGCTACAATGAGCAGTTCTTC
>.|TRBJ2-7|TRBV11-2|.
CASSLVGSRGGNEQYF
TGTGCCAGCAGCTTAGTGGGATCCCGAGGGGGGAACGAGCAGTACTTC
>TRBD1|TRBJ1-2|TRBV19|.
CASSPSDDRERDGYTF
TGTGCCAGTAGTCCCTCGGATGACAGGGAGAGGGATGGCTACACCTTC
>.|TRBJ2-7|TRBV28|.
CASSLWGRRSYEQYF
TGTGCCAGCAGTTTATGGGGCAGACGCTCCTACGAGCAGTACTTC
>TRBD2|TRBJ2-7|TRBV19|.
CASISLAGGTYEQYF
TGTGCCAGTATTTCCCTAGCGGGAGGCACCTACGAGCAGTACTTC
>.|TRBJ2-1|TRBV5-4|.
CASSPTVVTYNEQFF
TGTGCCAGCAGCCCTACGGTCGTGACCTACAATGAGCAGTTCTTC
>TRBD2|TRBJ2-2|TRBV5-1|.
CASSFMAGDPAGELFF
TGCGCCAGCAGTTTTATGGCGGGAGACCCCGCCGGGGAGCTGTTTTTT
>TRBD1|TRBJ2-7|TRBV5-4|.
CASGTRQGSDEQYF
TGTGCCAGCGGTACTCGACAGGGGTCCGACGAGCAGTACTTC
>.|TRBJ1-1|TRBV5-1|.
CASSLEPGYTEAFF
TGCGCCAGCAGCTTGGAACCAGGGTACACTGAAGCTTTCTTT
>TRBD1|TRBJ2-4|TRBV7-2|.
CASSLVGTGGYIQYF
TGTGCCAGCAGCCTAGTGGGGACAGGGGGGTACATTCAGTACTTC
>.|TRBJ1-2|TRBV10-3|.
CAISERKGDLPAFRTNYGYTF
TGTGCCATCAGTGAAAGGAAGGGGGACTTGCCCGCATTCCGAACTAACTATGGCTACACCTTC
>.|TRBJ1-3|TRBV4-2|once
CASSQVDSGNTIYF
TGTGCCAGCAGCCAAGTCGATTCTGGAAACACCATATATTTT
>.|TRBJ1-4|TRBV5-4|few
CASSLDPGLSSNEKLFF
TGTGCCAGCAGCTTGGACCCGGGACTGAGTTCTAATGAAAAACTGTTTTTT
>.|TRBJ1-2|TRBV5-1|.
CASSLGVPNYGYTF
TGCGCCAGCAGTCTCGGGGTCCCTAACTATGGCTACACCTTC
>TRBD2|TRBJ2-3|TRBV7-2|.
CASSLAIAGGADTQYF
TGTGCCAGCAGCTTAGCTATAGCGGGAGGAGCAGATACGCAGTATTTT
>.|TRBJ2-7|TRBV6-1|few
CASSRGQGTNEQYF
TGTGCCAGCAGCCGGGGCCAAGGTACAAACGAGCAGTACTTC
>.|TRBJ2-5|TRBV2|few
CASSNMAETQYF
TGTGCCAGCAGTAACATGGCGGAGACCCAGTACTTC
>.|TRBJ1-3|TRBV11-2|.
CASSLGQISGNTIYF
TGTGCCAGCAGCTTAGGACAAATCTCTGGAAACACCATATATTTT
>TRBD2|TRBJ2-3|TRBV7-2|few
CASSLVLAASTDTQYF
TGTGCCAGCAGCTTAGTACTAGCGGCTAGCACAGATACGCAGTATTTT
>.|TRBJ1-2|TRBV19|.
CASSMSGGGYTF
TGTGCCAGTAGTATGTCGGGAGGAGGCTACACCTTC
>TRBD1|TRBJ2-3|TRBV7-2|once
CASSSGQGYTDTQYF
TGTGCCAGCAGCTCGGGACAGGGGTACACAGATACGCAGTATTTT
>.|TRBJ2-3|TRBV30|.
CASSRTGTDTQYF
TGTGCCTCATCTCGGACCGGCACAGATACGCAGTATTTT
>.|TRBJ2-7|TRBV5-8|.
CASRARGRSYEQYF
TGTGCCAGCAGAGCGAGGGGGAGGTCTTACGAGCAGTACTTC
>.|TRBJ1-2|TRBV5-1|.
CASRPTGQDYGYTF
TGCGCCAGCAGACCGACAGGTCAGGACTATGGCTACACCTTC
>.|TRBJ2-6|TRBV28|.
CASEMSGANVLTF
TGTGCCAGCGAGATGTCTGGGGCCAACGTCCTGACTTTC
>.|TRBJ2-7|TRBV11-2|few
CASSLVTYEQYF
TGTGCCAGCAGCTTAGTCACCTACGAGCAGTACTTC
>TRBD1|TRBJ1-2|TRBV6-1|.
CASRPPRTGNYGYTF
TGTGCCAGCAGACCGCCAAGGACAGGGAACTATGGCTACACCTTC
>.|TRBJ2-2|TRBV27|.
CASSLMETGELFF
TGTGCCAGCAGTTTAATGGAAACCGGGGAGCTGTTTTTT
>TRBD1|TRBJ2-5|TRBV7-7|.
CASSPHLGTGRGETQYF
TGTGCCAGCAGCCCTCACCTAGGGACAGGGCGGGGAGAGACCCAGTACTTC
>TRBD2|TRBJ2-1|TRBV28|.
CASSRTGTSGTGQFF
TGTGCCAGCAGCAGGACAGGGACTAGCGGAACGGGGCAGTTCTTC
>.|TRBJ2-4|TRBV6-1|once
CASSEANRGAKNIQYF
TGTGCCAGCAGTGAAGCGAATCGGGGAGCCAAAAACATTCAGTACTTC
>.|TRBJ2-4|TRBV15|.
CATSKGQSIAKNIQYF
TGTGCCACCAGCAAGGGCCAGAGTATAGCCAAAAACATTCAGTACTTC
>TRBD2|TRBJ2-7|TRBV7-8|few
CASSVTGTSGGEQYF
TGTGCCAGCAGTGTTACCGGGACTAGCGGGGGCGAGCAGTACTTC
>TRBD1|TRBJ1-2|TRBV7-9|.
CASSLTFRGTGDYGYTF
TGTGCCAGCAGCTTAACATTTCGCGGGACAGGGGACTATGGCTACACCTTC
>.|TRBJ1-3|TRBV7-9|once
CASNSVLIGGNTIYF
TGTGCCAGCAACAGTGTCCTAATTGGAGGAAACACCATATATTTT